These T cell receptor beta chains were read from a single sample in a study of cytomegalovirus exposure and HLA in healthy donors. This table comes from immunoSEQ multiplex PCR, and its TCRdb copy is limited to in-frame clones, with some not included. The sample includes about 140,000 clones, about 80% seen only once; the top ten take roughly 9.7%. The sample taken for sequencing was PBMCs. Every receptor here comes from a woman aged 55 to 70 in good health and CMV-seropositive. Each CDR3 is given with its conserved first and last residue. A D gene is named only where the DNA matches it firmly. Size values are once, few and many counts, or a class for expanded clones, and some rows have none.

TRBJ1-3	TRBV10-3	NA	TRBD1	CAISGAGGGGNTIYF	TGTGCCATCAGTGGCGCAGGGGGCGGTGGAAACACCATATATTTT
TRBJ2-1	TRBV14	NA	NA	CASSQAGAVYNEQFF	TGTGCCAGCAGCCAAGCGGGAGCTGTCTACAATGAGCAGTTCTTC
TRBJ1-1	TRBV27	NA	TRBD1	CASSLRQGFTEAFF	TGTGCCAGCAGTCTTCGACAGGGCTTCACTGAAGCTTTCTTT
TRBJ2-1	TRBV28	once	TRBD1	CASTPIRDRGLYEQFF	TGTGCCAGCACCCCTATCCGGGACAGGGGGCTCTATGAGCAGTTCTTC
TRBJ1-1	TRBV5-1	NA	NA	CASSLGYTGLTSDTEAFF	TGCGCCAGCAGCTTGGGGTACACAGGGTTAACTTCTGACACTGAAGCTTTCTTT
TRBJ2-3	TRBV28	NA	TRBD2	CASSLYAGESDTQYF	TGTGCCAGCAGTTTATACGCGGGAGAGTCAGATACGCAGTATTTT
TRBJ2-7	TRBV9	NA	NA	CASSVGRGAEQYF	TGTGCCAGCAGCGTAGGGCGGGGTGCGGAGCAGTACTTC
TRBJ1-4	TRBV5-6	NA	TRBD1	CASTRTGTEKLFF	TGTGCCAGCACCCGGACAGGGACGGAAAAACTGTTTTTT
TRBJ2-1	TRBV5-4	once	TRBD1	CASSPIQGIGNEQFF	TGTGCCAGCAGCCCAATACAGGGGATCGGCAATGAGCAGTTCTTC
TRBJ1-1	TRBV14	NA	TRBD1	CASSRSGGMDTEAFF	TGTGCCAGCAGTCGTTCAGGGGGCATGGACACTGAAGCTTTCTTT
TRBJ2-1	TRBV30	NA	TRBD2	CAWSVLRLAGGDEQFF	TGTGCCTGGAGTGTCCTCCGGCTAGCGGGCGGGGATGAGCAGTTCTTC
TRBJ2-3	TRBV23-1	once	TRBD2	CASSQSGTGTRFTDTQYF	TGCGCCAGCAGTCAATCGGGGACCGGGACTAGGTTCACAGATACGCAGTATTTT
TRBJ2-3	TRBV4-1	NA	TRBD2	CASSHTSGSTDTQYF	TGCGCCAGCAGCCATACTAGCGGGAGCACAGATACGCAGTATTTT
TRBJ2-7	TRBV19	NA	TRBD2	CASSIDGLAEIYEQYF	TGTGCCAGTAGTATAGACGGACTAGCGGAAATCTACGAGCAGTACTTC
TRBJ1-4	TRBV7-9	NA	NA	CASSLGSVGVEKLFF	TGTGCCAGCAGCCTCGGGAGCGTAGGAGTTGAAAAACTGTTTTTT
TRBJ1-3	TRBV29-1	once	TRBD1	CSGTDRGTGNTIYF	TGCAGCGGGACAGACAGGGGGACAGGAAACACCATATATTTT
TRBJ2-1	TRBV11-2	NA	TRBD2	CASSLGFKGLASGEQFF	TGTGCCAGCAGCTTAGGTTTCAAGGGACTAGCCTCTGGGGAGCAGTTCTTC
TRBJ2-7	TRBV15	once	TRBD1	CATSNTGAGEQYF	TGTGCCACCAGCAACACAGGGGCTGGAGAGCAGTACTTC
TRBJ1-1	TRBV19	NA	NA	CASSPIGGTEAFF	TGTGCCAGTAGTCCCATCGGGGGCACTGAAGCTTTCTTT
TRBJ2-3	TRBV9	NA	TRBD2	CASSASGSWTDTQYF	TGTGCCAGCAGCGCAAGCGGGAGTTGGACAGATACGCAGTATTTT
TRBJ1-2	TRBV7-2	NA	TRBD1	CASSPDRGRGGYTF	TGTGCCAGCAGCCCGGACAGGGGGCGAGGAGGCTACACCTTC
TRBJ1-5	TRBV27	NA	NA	CASRDGQSPNQPQHF	TGTGCCAGCAGGGACGGACAGTCCCCCAATCAGCCCCAGCATTTT
TRBJ1-2	TRBV19	NA	TRBD1	CASSRPGGDGYTF	TGTGCCAGTAGTCGTCCAGGGGGAGATGGCTACACCTTC
TRBJ2-3	TRBV13	once	TRBD2	CASSSGAVAGGGDTQYF	TGTGCCAGCAGCTCAGGCGCGGTGGCGGGAGGGGGAGATACGCAGTATTTT
TRBJ2-5	TRBV7-8	NA	TRBD2	CASSLAREQAGAQETQYF	TGTGCCAGCAGCTTAGCGCGGGAACAGGCGGGAGCCCAAGAGACCCAGTACTTC
TRBJ2-7	TRBV28	NA	TRBD2	CASSSLVRGGKYF	TGTGCCAGCAGTTCCCTAGTAAGGGGAGGGAAGTACTTC
TRBJ2-4	TRBV5-1	NA	NA	CASSLATRQGLKNIQYF	TGCGCCAGCAGCTTGGCGACAAGACAGGGACTCAAAAACATTCAGTACTTC
TRBJ1-2	TRBV6-5	NA	NA	CASSYTAGDGYTF	TGTGCCAGCAGTTACACGGCAGGGGATGGCTACACCTTC
TRBJ1-5	TRBV19	once	NA	CASSIPRQVRNQPQHF	TGTGCCAGTAGTATACCCCGACAGGTCCGGAATCAGCCCCAGCATTTT
TRBJ1-1	TRBV29-1	NA	NA	CSVEGAVIQGKGAEAFF	TGCAGCGTTGAAGGGGCGGTGATACAGGGAAAGGGGGCTGAAGCTTTCTTT
TRBJ1-2	TRBV18	NA	NA	CASSPSRTANNYGYTF	TGTGCCAGCTCACCATCGAGAACAGCCAATAACTATGGCTACACCTTC
TRBJ1-1	TRBV6-5	NA	NA	CASSYDGTRTEAFF	TGTGCCAGCAGTTACGACGGTACGAGGACTGAAGCTTTCTTT
TRBJ2-5	TRBV18	NA	NA	CASSPPGLQETQYF	TGTGCCAGCTCACCACCGGGCCTCCAAGAGACCCAGTACTTC
TRBJ2-7	TRBV15	NA	TRBD1	CATSGITDRGRGHEQYF	TGTGCCACCAGCGGTATAACGGACAGGGGGCGCGGGCACGAGCAGTACTTC
TRBJ1-1	TRBV7-2	NA	NA	CASSPPRQSSTEAFF	TGTGCCAGCAGCCCACCCCGACAGTCTTCCACTGAAGCTTTCTTT
TRBJ2-3	TRBV7-7	NA	TRBD2	CASSPGLALTDTQYF	TGTGCTAGCAGCCCCGGACTAGCGCTCACAGATACGCAGTATTTT
TRBJ2-1	TRBV13	NA	TRBD1	CASSPRQGLYKPYNEQFF	TGTGCCAGCAGCCCGAGACAGGGCCTTTACAAACCCTACAATGAGCAGTTCTTC
TRBJ2-3	TRBV27	few	TRBD2	CASSLAGAPDTQYF	TGTGCCAGCAGTTTAGCGGGAGCCCCAGATACGCAGTATTTT
TRBJ2-7	TRBV5-1	NA	TRBD2	CASSWRDYPYEQYF	TGCGCCAGCAGCTGGAGGGACTACCCATACGAGCAGTACTTC
TRBJ2-3	TRBV28	NA	NA	CASSSAVTDTQYF	TGTGCCAGCAGTTCCGCAGTCACAGATACGCAGTATTTT
TRBJ2-3	TRBV13	NA	NA	CASSLSLGAVHNTDTQYF	TGTGCCAGCAGCTTATCCCTAGGGGCCGTACATAACACAGATACGCAGTATTTT
TRBJ2-7	TRBV30	NA	NA	CAWSPQGYEQYF	TGTGCCTGGAGTCCGCAGGGATACGAGCAGTACTTC
TRBJ2-1	TRBV7-9	NA	TRBD2	CASSFYLAGDHNEQFF	TGTGCCAGCAGCTTCTACCTAGCGGGAGACCACAATGAGCAGTTCTTC
TRBJ1-1	TRBV6-5	once	TRBD1	CASSRDRNTEAFF	TGTGCCAGCAGTCGGGACAGGAACACTGAAGCTTTCTTT
TRBJ1-1	TRBV4-3	NA	NA	CASSQAGGLEAFF	TGCGCCAGCAGCCAGGCCGGGGGTCTTGAAGCTTTCTTT